This T cell receptor beta chain was obtained from a study of graft-versus-host responses after intestinal transplantation. The method was immunoSEQ multiplex PCR; TCRdb's version includes in-frame clones alone and lacks a portion of them. The sample holds around 90,000 clones, about 93% seen once. Regarding the study as a whole: Graft-donor T cell macrochimerism in patients accompanied high graft-versus-host to host-versus-graft clonal ratios in allografts.

This CDR3 contains 16 residues. Germline assignment: CDR1 MNHEY and CDR2 SMNVEV (reference sequence). Unmatched junction bases numbered 12, after V lost 6 bases and J lost 6 bases. Notes on this clone: The target antigen is unknown.

The origin of this receptor is a human donor who was the organ donor for an intestinal transplant. Sequencing used unstimulated CD8+ T cells sorted from spleen or lymph node cells, obtained before transplant. The V gene is TRBV27, the J gene TRBJ2-1; 9 nucleotides match TRBD2. CDR3 amino acids: CASRLLRLADSNEQFF. CDR3 coding DNA: TGTGCCAGCAGACTATTGCGACTAGCGGACAGCAATGAGCAGTTCTTC.